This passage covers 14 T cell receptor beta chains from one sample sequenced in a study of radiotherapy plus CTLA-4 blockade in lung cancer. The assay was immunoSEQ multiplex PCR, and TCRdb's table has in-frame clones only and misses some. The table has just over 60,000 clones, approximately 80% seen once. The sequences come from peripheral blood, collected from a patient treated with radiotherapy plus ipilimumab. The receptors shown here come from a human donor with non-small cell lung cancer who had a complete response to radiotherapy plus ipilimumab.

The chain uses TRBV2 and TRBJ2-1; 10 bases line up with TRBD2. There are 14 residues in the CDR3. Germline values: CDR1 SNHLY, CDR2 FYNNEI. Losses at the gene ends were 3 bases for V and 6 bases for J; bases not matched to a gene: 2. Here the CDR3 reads CASSELAGVNEQFF. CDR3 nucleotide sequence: TGTGCCAGCAGTGAGCTAGCGGGAGTCAATGAGCAGTTCTTC.

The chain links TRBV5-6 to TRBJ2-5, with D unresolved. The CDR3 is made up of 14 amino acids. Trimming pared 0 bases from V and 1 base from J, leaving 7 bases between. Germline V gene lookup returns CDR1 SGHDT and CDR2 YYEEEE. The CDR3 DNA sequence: TGTGCCAGCAGCTTGGGCAGTCTCCAAGAGACCCAGTACTTC. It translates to CASSLGSLQETQYF. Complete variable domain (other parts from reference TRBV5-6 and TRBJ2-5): DAGVTQSPTHLIKTRGQQVTLRCSPKSGHDTVSWYQQALGQGPQFIFQYYEEEERQRGNFPDRFSGHQFPNYSSELNVNALLLGDSALYLCASSLGSLQETQYFGPGTRLLVL.

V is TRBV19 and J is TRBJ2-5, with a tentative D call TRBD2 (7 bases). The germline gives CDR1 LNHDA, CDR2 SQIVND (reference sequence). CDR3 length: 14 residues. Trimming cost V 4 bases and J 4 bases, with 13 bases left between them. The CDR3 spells CASSTRGARETQYF. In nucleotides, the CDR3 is TGTGCCAGTAGTACCCGGGGGGCCCGAGAGACCCAGTACTTC. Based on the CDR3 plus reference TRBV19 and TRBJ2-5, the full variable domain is DGGITQSPKYLFRKEGQNVTLSCEQNLNHDAMYWYRQDPGQGLRLIYYSQIVNDFQKGDIAEGYSVSREKKESFPLTVTSAQKNPTAFYLCASSTRGARETQYFGPGTRLLVL.

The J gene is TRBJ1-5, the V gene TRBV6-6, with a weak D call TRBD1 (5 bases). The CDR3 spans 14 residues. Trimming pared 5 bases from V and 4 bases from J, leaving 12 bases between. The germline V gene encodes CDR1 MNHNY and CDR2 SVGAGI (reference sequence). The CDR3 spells CASSQGFENQPQHF. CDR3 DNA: TGTGCCAGCAGTCAGGGATTTGAGAATCAGCCCCAGCATTTT.

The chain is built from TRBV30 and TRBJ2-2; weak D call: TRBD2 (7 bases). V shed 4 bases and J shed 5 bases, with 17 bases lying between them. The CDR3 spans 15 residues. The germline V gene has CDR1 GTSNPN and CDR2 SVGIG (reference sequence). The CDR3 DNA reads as TGTGCCTGGAACGGAGGGAGGGGGTTGACCGGGGAGCTGTTTTTT. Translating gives CAWNGGRGLTGELFF.

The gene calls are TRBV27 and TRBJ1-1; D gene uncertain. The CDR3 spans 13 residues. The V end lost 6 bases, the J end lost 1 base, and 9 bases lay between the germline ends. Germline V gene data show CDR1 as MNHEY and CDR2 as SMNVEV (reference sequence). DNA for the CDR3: TGTGCCAGCAGCCCGATGACGAACACTGAAGCTTTCTTT. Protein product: CASSPMTNTEAFF.

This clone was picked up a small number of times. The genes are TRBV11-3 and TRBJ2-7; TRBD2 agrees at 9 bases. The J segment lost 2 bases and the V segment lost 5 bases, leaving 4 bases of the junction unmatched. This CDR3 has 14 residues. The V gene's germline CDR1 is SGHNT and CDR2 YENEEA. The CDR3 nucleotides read TGTGCCAGCAGCGTCACTAGCGGGCCCTACGAGCAGTACGTC. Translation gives CASSVTSGPYEQYV.

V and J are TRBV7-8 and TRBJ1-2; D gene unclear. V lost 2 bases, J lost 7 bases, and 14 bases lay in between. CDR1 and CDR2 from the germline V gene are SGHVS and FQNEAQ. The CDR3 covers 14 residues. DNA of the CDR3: TGTGCCAGCAGCTTATTGCAGTCAGAAAGTGGCTACACCTTC. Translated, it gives CASSLLQSESGYTF.

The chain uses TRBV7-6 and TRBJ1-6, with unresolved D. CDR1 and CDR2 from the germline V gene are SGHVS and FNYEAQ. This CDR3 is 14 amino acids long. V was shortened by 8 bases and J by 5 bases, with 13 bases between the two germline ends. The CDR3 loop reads CASSDRSHNSPLHF. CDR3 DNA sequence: TGTGCCAGCTCAGACCGTTCGCATAATTCACCCCTCCACTTT.

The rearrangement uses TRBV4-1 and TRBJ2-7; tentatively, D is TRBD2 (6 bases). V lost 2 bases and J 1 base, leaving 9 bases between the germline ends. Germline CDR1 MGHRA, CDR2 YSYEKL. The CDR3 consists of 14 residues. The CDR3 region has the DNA TGCGCCAGCAGCCAACCGGGACTGTCCTACGAGCAGTACTTC. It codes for CASSQPGLSYEQYF.

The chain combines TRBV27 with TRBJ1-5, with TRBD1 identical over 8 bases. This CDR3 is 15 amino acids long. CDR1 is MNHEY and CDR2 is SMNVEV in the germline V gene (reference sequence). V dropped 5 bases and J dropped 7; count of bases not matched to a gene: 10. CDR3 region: CASSLMAGGRQPQHF. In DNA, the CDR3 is TGTGCCAGCAGTCTCATGGCAGGGGGCCGGCAGCCCCAGCATTTT.

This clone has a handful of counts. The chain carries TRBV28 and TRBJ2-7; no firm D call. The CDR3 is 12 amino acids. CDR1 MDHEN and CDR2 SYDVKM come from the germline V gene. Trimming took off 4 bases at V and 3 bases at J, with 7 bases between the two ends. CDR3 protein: CASSSIGYEQYF. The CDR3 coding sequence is TGTGCCAGCAGTTCAATCGGCTACGAGCAGTACTTC.

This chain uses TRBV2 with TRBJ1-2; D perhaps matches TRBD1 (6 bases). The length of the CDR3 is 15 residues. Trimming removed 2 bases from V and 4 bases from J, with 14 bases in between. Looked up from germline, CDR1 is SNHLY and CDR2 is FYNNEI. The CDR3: CASSENGGALYGYTF. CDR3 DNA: TGTGCCAGCAGTGAAAACGGGGGGGCCCTCTATGGCTACACCTTC.

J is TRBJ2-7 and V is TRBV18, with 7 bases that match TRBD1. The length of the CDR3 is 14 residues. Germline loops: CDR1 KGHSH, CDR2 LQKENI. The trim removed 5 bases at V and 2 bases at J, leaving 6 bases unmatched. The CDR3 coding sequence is TGTGCCAGCTCAGCCCGGGACAGTACCTACGAGCAGTACTTC. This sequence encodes CASSARDSTYEQYF.